Included here is one TCR beta chain sequence, with context. In its sample, this clonotype was seen many times. The antigen it binds to is not known. No much larger clonotype is one base removed from it; base qualities were not supplied. The sample belongs to a study of CD8 T cells in ankylosing spondylitis (dated by TCRdb to about 2017). In the study overall: The study set out to find disease-linked TCR variants by profiling T cell receptor beta repertoires in ankylosing spondylitis patients and healthy donors. The full study cohort comprised 20 to 30 ankylosing spondylitis patients and roughly 110 healthy donors. Peripheral blood was sampled, and synovial fluid was also collected from ankylosing spondylitis patients. What the study reported, not specific to this receptor: Some motif variants had previously been reported in the synovial fluid and blood of reactive arthritis patients, which suggests shared mechanisms of disease initiation. The disease-linked clones were reported as significantly enriched in matched synovial fluid samples from ankylosing spondylitis patients. Blood from ankylosing spondylitis patients appeared to be characterized by a TCR beta motif composed of several highly homologous amino acid variants. In peripheral blood, the disease-linked clones were found at relatively low frequencies and had a CD8+ phenotype.

Sequencing took place on an Illumina HiSeq 2500. Quantitative 5'-RACE with molecular barcodes was used to prepare TCR beta libraries. Processing in the source paper ran as follows. A new computational method based on a probabilistic model of VDJ rearrangement was used to identify disease-linked TCR variants. TCRdb applied fastp at Q25 and MiXCR to the public reads, then kept only in-frame beta chains. Rows with one shared CDR3 protein collapse into an entry with the most common genes and DNA. TCRdb's processing, not the study's, gives the V and J calls here. The sample yields hundreds of thousands of distinct CDR3 sequences; about an eighth were counted once. In total, the top ten clones hold 0.51% of the sample. Spanning cysteine to phenylalanine, the CDR3 consists of 14 amino acids. The kept DNA is CDR3 alone, 42 bases in frame from the first base. Per the germline V gene, MNHEY is the CDR1 and SVGEGT is the CDR2. Trimming removed 2 bases from V and 0 bases from J, leaving 5 bases between the germline ends.

The clonotype was recovered from a male donor with ankylosing spondylitis. The sequencing input was blood, either unsorted or a sorted T cell fraction (not recorded which). The chain is assembled from TRBV6-2 or TRBV6-3 and TRBJ1-5, with no confident D gene call. The nucleotide sequence is TGTGCCAGCAGTTACGGGCTTAGCAATCAGCCCCAGCATTTT. Translated, it reads CASSYGLSNQPQHF.